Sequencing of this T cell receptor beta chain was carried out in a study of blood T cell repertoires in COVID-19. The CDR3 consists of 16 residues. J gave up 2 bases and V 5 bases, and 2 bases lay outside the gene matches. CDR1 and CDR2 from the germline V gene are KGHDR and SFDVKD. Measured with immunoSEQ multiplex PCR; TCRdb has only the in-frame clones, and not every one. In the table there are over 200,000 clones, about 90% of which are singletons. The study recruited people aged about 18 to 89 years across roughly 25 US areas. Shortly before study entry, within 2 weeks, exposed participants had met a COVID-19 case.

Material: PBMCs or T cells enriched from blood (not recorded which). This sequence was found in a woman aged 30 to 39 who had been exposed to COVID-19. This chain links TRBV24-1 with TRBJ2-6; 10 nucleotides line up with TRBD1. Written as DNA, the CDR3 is TGTGCCACCAGTGTTGGACAGGGGGCTGGGGCCAACGTCCTGACTTTC. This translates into CATSVGQGAGANVLTF.